The clone carrying this T cell receptor beta chain came up a few times. This record comes from a study of CD8+ T cells in alopecia areata. Study details: A regimen of oral tofacitinib, 5 to 10 mg twice daily, was given to treated patients. Tofacitinib exposure lasted 6 to 18 months, followed by 6 months off drug.

cDNA serving as the sequencing template came from extracted, reverse transcribed RNA. Assay: immunoSEQ multiplex PCR; the TCRdb copy retains only in-frame clones and omits some. The sample has hundreds of thousands of clones; about 60% are singletons. Deletions cut 4 bases from V and 0 bases from J, with 17 bases between. CDR1 and CDR2 (germline): SGHTS, YDEGEE. The CDR3 length is 17 residues. The clonotype comes from a human donor with alopecia areata. The V gene is TRBV5-8, the J gene TRBJ1-5, with D unresolved. The specimen comprised CD4+ T cells sorted from blood, sampled at week 0. The CDR3 protein is CASSSSQIIFSNQPQHF. CDR3 bases: TGTGCCAGCAGCAGCTCACAGATCATATTTAGCAATCAGCCCCAGCATTTT.